The 13 T cell receptor beta chains below were found in one sample sequenced in a study of blood T cells in healthy people across ages. Using a J-beta primer mix together with a sample-barcoded 5' primer, a second PCR was run for roughly 6 to 11 cycles. MiXCR was run by TCRdb on the 5' RACE reads, yielding one entry per CDR3 protein. The sample consists of fewer than 900,000 distinct CDR3 sequences, 49% of them appearing once. Sequencing input: blood. All receptors come from a woman aged 60-75 years in good health.

This clonotype was picked up a small number of times. The chain is built from TRBV6-2 or TRBV6-3 and TRBJ1-1; D call uncertain. Germline CDR1 and CDR2: MNHEY and SVGEGT. V was clipped by 6 bases and J by 0 bases, with 14 bases between them. The CDR3 spans 15 residues. CDR3 coding DNA: TGTGCCAGCAGCCCCTTCCGGGCGATGAACACTGAAGCTTTCTTT. Protein: CASSPFRAMNTEAFF.

The V and J genes are TRBV28 and TRBJ2-1, with 10 positions matching TRBD2. The J call may be in error: the DNA end matches TRBJ2-7 better. Per the germline V gene, CDR1 is MDHEN and CDR2 is SYDVKM. The CDR3 spans 17 residues. Here the CDR3 reads CASSSITSGMIYNEQYF. The CDR3 DNA is TGTGCCAGCAGTTCCATTACTAGCGGGATGATCTACAATGAGCAGTACTTC.

In this sample, this clonotype turned up a few times. The chain links TRBV7-2 to TRBJ2-7, with 11 bases fitting TRBD1. This CDR3 contains 15 residues. J lost 0 bases, V lost 5 bases, and 3 bases had no gene match. Germline-derived CDR1 and CDR2 are SGHTA and FQGNSA. The CDR3 spells CASSNGQGASYEQYF. CDR3 in DNA: TGTGCCAGCAGCAACGGACAGGGGGCCTCCTACGAGCAGTACTTC.

The rearrangement uses TRBV18 and TRBJ1-2, with D tentatively TRBD1 (6 bases). V shed 1 base and J shed 4 bases, with 16 bases lying between them. Germline CDR1 KGHSH, CDR2 LQKENI. The CDR3 sequence is 16 residues long. As DNA, the CDR3 is TGTGCCAGCTCACCACTCCCCACGGACAGCGCCTATGGCTACACCTTC. Encoded protein: CASSPLPTDSAYGYTF.

This clonotype was picked up a small number of times. The V gene is TRBV4-1, the J gene TRBJ2-5; 8 bases are shared with TRBD2. Looked up from germline, CDR1 is MGHRA and CDR2 is YSYEKL. V lost 5 bases, J lost 4 bases, and 9 bases stayed unmatched. This CDR3 region has 15 residues. The CDR3: CASSNPGLGAETQYF. The DNA for the CDR3 is TGCGCCAGCAGCAATCCGGGACTAGGGGCAGAGACCCAGTACTTC.

The chain is built from TRBV6-1 and TRBJ2-7, with D perhaps matching TRBD1 (5 bases). The CDR3 contains 13 residues. The germline V gene encodes CDR1 MNHNS and CDR2 SASEGT. V lost 5 bases to trimming and J lost 4 bases, with 12 bases between them. CDR3 protein: CASSPTEDYEQYF. The CDR3 nucleotides are TGTGCCAGCAGTCCGACAGAGGATTACGAGCAGTACTTC.

Worth noting for this clonotype: A single base separates this from a much larger clone, so it may be a read error. The rearrangement joins TRBV28 to TRBJ2-5; 10 nucleotides align to TRBD2. CDR1 is MDHEN and CDR2 is SYDVKM in the germline V gene. CDR3 length equals 14 residues. CDR3 DNA sequence: TGTGTCAGCAGGCCGGGACTAGCGCAAGAGACCCAGTACTTC. Its protein is CVSRPGLAQETQYF.

The chain is built from TRBV30 and TRBJ2-7, with D perhaps matching TRBD2 (6 bases). The CDR3 totals 14 residues. V dropped 0 bases and J dropped 0 bases, with 9 bases sitting between them. CDR1 is GTSNPN and CDR2 is SVGIG in the germline V gene (reference sequence). CDR3 bases: TGTGCCTGGAGTGTGGAGGGGATCTCCTACGAGCAGTACTTC. This gives the protein CAWSVEGISYEQYF.

This clonotype was recorded a few times. The chain combines TRBV5-1 with TRBJ2-7, with 7 bases that match TRBD1. The CDR3 covers 13 residues. Looked up from germline, CDR1 is SGHRS and CDR2 is YFSETQ. The V and J ends lost 3 bases and 2 bases, in that order; junction bases with no gene match: 2. CDR3 loop: CASSWGQPYEQYF. The CDR3 DNA reads TGCGCCAGCAGCTGGGGACAGCCCTACGAGCAGTACTTC. Full variable domain (rest looked up from reference TRBV5-1 and TRBJ2-7): KAGVTQTPRYLIKTRGQQVTLSCSPISGHRSVSWYQQTPGQGLQFLFEYFSETQRNKGNFPGRFSGRQFSNSRSEMNVSTLELGDSALYLCASSWGQPYEQYFGPGTRLTVT.

The gene calls are TRBV5-1 and TRBJ2-1, with 9 positions matching TRBD2. The trim removed 4 bases at V and 4 bases at J, leaving 6 bases unmatched. This CDR3 contains 15 residues. Germline CDR1 is SGHRS and CDR2 is YFSETQ. The CDR3 coding sequence is TGCGCCAGCAGCGTATCTAGCGGGACTTACAATGAGCAGTTCTTC. Its translation: CASSVSSGTYNEQFF.

The V and J genes are TRBV24-1 and TRBJ1-2; TRBD1 is a possible D gene (5 bases). Germline values: CDR1 KGHDR, CDR2 SFDVKD. Trimming cost V 7 bases and J 3 bases, with 11 bases left between them. CDR3 length: 13 residues. The CDR3 region is CATRRGEHYGYTF. In nucleotides, the CDR3 is TGTGCCACCAGAAGGGGCGAACACTATGGCTACACCTTC.

This clonotype came up many times. The J gene is TRBJ2-4, the V gene TRBV20-1; TRBD2 matches 15 bases. There are 16 residues in the CDR3. Germline lookup yields CDR1 DFQATT and CDR2 SNEGSKA (reference sequence). The trim removed 6 bases at V and 5 bases at J, leaving 8 bases unmatched. The CDR3 protein is CSARTSGRAGENIQYF. The CDR3 region has the DNA TGCAGTGCCAGGACTAGCGGGAGGGCCGGGGAAAACATTCAGTACTTC.

The chain couples TRBV5-1 to TRBJ2-1; TRBD1 matches 7 bases. Trimming at V came to 1 base and at J to 2 bases, leaving 3 bases not matched to a gene. The CDR3 totals 15 residues. Germline V lookup: CDR1 SGHRS, CDR2 YFSETQ. CDR3 sequence reads: CASSLQQGTYNEQFF. The DNA for the CDR3 is TGCGCCAGCAGCTTGCAACAGGGGACCTACAATGAGCAGTTCTTC.